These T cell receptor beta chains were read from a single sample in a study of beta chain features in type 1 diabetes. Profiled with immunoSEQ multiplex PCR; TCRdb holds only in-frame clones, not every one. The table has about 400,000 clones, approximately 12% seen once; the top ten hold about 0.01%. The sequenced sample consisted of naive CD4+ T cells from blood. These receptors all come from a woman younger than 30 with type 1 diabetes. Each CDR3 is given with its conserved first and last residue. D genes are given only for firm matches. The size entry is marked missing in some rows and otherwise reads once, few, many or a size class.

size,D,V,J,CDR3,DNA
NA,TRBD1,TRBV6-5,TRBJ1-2,CASRGTDIFGYTF,TGTGCCAGCAGGGGGACAGATATTTTTGGCTACACCTTC
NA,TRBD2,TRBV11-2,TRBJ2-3,CASSPRTSANTQYF,TGTGCCAGCAGCCCTCGGACTAGCGCCAATACGCAGTATTTT
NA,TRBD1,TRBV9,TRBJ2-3,CASSVWTGESTDTQYF,TGTGCCAGCAGCGTTTGGACAGGGGAGTCCACAGATACGCAGTATTTT
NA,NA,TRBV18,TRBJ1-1,CASSRGISGTEAFF,TGTGCCAGCTCGAGAGGTATTTCGGGGACTGAAGCTTTCTTT
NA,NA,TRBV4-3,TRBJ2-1,CASSPKGWTVRDEQFF,TGCGCCAGCAGCCCGAAGGGGTGGACGGTAAGGGATGAGCAGTTCTTC
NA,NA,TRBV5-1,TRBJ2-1,CASSLVLTGSYNEQFF,TGCGCCAGCAGCTTGGTTCTCACGGGATCCTACAATGAGCAGTTCTTC
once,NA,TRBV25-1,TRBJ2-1,CASSGLGLAAYNEQFF,TGTGCCAGCAGTGGCCTCGGACTGGCGGCTTACAATGAGCAGTTCTTC
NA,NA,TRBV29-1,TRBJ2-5,CSVRVWSETQYF,TGCAGCGTCCGCGTGTGGTCAGAGACCCAGTACTTC
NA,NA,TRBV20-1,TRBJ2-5,CAAPGETQYF,TGCGCCGCCCCAGGAGAGACCCAGTACTTC
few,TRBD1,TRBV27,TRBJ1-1,CASSRQGPYEAFF,TGTGCCAGCAGCCGACAGGGGCCCTATGAAGCTTTCTTT
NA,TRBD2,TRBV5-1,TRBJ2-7,CASRLAGPYEQYF,TGCGCCAGCCGACTAGCGGGCCCCTACGAGCAGTACTTC
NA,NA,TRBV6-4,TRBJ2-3,CASARQGTDTQYF,TGTGCCAGCGCTAGACAGGGCACAGATACGCAGTATTTT
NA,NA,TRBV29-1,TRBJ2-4,CSVGGRQDKNIQYF,TGCAGCGTTGGAGGGCGGCAAGACAAAAACATTCAGTACTTC
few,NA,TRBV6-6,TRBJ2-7,CASSSSSYEQYF,TGTGCCAGCAGCTCTAGCTCCTACGAGCAGTACTTC
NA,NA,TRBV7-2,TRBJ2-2,CASSSGRGIGELFF,TGTGCCAGCAGCTCTGGCAGGGGCATAGGGGAGCTGTTTTTT
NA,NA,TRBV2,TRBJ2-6,CASSRQGSAGANVLTF,TGTGCCAGCAGTCGTCAGGGTTCGGCAGGGGCCAACGTCCTGACTTTC
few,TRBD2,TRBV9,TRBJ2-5,CASSVAAGGLETQYF,TGTGCCAGCAGCGTAGCAGCGGGGGGTCTAGAGACCCAGTACTTC
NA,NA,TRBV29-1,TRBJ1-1,CSVNGRGGAFF,TGCAGCGTTAACGGGCGGGGGGGAGCTTTCTTT
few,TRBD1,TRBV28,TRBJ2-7,CASSLGQGAHEQYF,TGTGCCAGCAGCCTCGGACAGGGGGCCCACGAGCAGTACTTC
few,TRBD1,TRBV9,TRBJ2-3,CASSIRTGSTDTQYF,TGTGCCAGCAGCATACGGACAGGTAGCACAGATACGCAGTATTTT
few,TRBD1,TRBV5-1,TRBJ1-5,CASSLEGASNQPQHF,TGCGCCAGCAGCTTGGAGGGGGCGAGCAATCAGCCCCAGCATTTT
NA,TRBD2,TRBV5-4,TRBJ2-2,CASSLPSGSAGELFF,TGTGCCAGCAGCTTGCCTAGCGGGAGTGCCGGGGAGCTGTTTTTT
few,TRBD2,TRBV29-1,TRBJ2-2,CSINVAGANTGELFF,TGCAGCATTAATGTGGCGGGGGCGAACACCGGGGAGCTGTTTTTT
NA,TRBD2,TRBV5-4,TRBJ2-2,CASSSRTGTSGNTGELFF,TGTGCCAGCAGCTCTCGAACAGGGACTAGCGGAAACACCGGGGAGCTGTTTTTT
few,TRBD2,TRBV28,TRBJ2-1,CASSLEGLAPGNHNEQFF,TGTGCCAGCAGTTTGGAGGGACTAGCGCCCGGAAACCACAATGAGCAGTTCTTC
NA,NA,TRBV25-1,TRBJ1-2,CASSEFYRESGYTF,TGTGCCAGCAGTGAATTTTACAGGGAGAGTGGCTACACCTTC
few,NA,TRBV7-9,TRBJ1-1,CASSLGGGNTEAFF,TGTGCCAGCAGCTTAGGCGGGGGGAACACTGAAGCTTTCTTT
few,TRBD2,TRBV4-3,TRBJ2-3,CASSQEPGGDKTDTQYF,TGCGCCAGCAGCCAGGAACCGGGAGGCGATAAAACAGATACGCAGTATTTT
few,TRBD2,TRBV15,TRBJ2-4,CATRSSLAGNIQYF,TGTGCCACCAGAAGCTCCCTAGCGGGAAACATTCAGTACTTC
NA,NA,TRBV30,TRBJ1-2,CAWTVARDFNYGYTF,TGTGCCTGGACCGTCGCCAGGGACTTTAACTATGGCTACACCTTC
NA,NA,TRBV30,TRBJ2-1,CAWSRLGEQFF,TGTGCCTGGAGCAGACTCGGTGAGCAGTTCTTC
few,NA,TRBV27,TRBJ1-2,CASAQRFHYGYTF,TGTGCCAGCGCCCAGAGGTTCCACTATGGCTACACCTTC
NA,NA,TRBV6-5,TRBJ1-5,CASSTQGGQPQHF,TGTGCCAGCAGTACGCAGGGTGGTCAGCCCCAGCATTTT
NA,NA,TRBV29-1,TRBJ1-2,CSVEFAFGGLYGYTF,TGCAGCGTTGAGTTTGCTTTCGGAGGACTATATGGCTACACCTTC
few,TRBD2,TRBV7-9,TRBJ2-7,CASRGHPGLAERTYEQYF,TGTGCCAGCAGAGGTCATCCGGGACTAGCGGAGCGAACCTACGAGCAGTACTTC
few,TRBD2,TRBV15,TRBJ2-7,CATGGIEAGAYEQYF,TGTGCCACCGGAGGGATAGAGGCGGGAGCTTACGAGCAGTACTTC
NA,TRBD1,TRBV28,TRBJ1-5,CASRPAGQGRPQHF,TGTGCCAGCAGACCAGCGGGACAGGGGAGACCCCAGCATTTT
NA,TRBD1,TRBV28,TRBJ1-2,CASSPTDRVHGYTF,TGTGCCAGCAGCCCTACGGACAGGGTACATGGCTACACCTTC
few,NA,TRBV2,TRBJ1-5,CASSDVRGYQPQHF,TGTGCCAGCAGTGACGTCAGGGGATATCAGCCCCAGCATTTT
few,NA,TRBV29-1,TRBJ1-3,CSVQVGAVGNTIYF,TGCAGCGTTCAGGTTGGGGCAGTCGGAAACACCATATATTTT
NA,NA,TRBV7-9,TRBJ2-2,CASSFAGTNTGELFF,TGTGCCAGCAGCTTCGCGGGTACGAACACCGGGGAGCTGTTTTTT
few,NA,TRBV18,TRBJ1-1,CASSLGGDTEAFF,TGTGCCAGCTCTCTGGGAGGGGACACTGAAGCTTTCTTT
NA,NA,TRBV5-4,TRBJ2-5,CASTQSVGETQYF,TGTGCCAGCACCCAATCGGTCGGGGAGACCCAGTACTTC
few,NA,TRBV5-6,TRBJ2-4,CASSVGQLNIQYF,TGTGCCAGCAGCGTGGGACAACTAAACATTCAGTACTTC
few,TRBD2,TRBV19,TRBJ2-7,CASSTPGGTAYEQYF,TGTGCCAGTAGTACACCGGGAGGTACAGCCTACGAGCAGTACTTC
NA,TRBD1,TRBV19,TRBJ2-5,CASNPTGIGQETQYF,TGTGCCAGTAACCCGACAGGGATCGGCCAAGAGACCCAGTACTTC
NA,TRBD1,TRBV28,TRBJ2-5,CASRQQGAHGTQYF,TGTGCCAGCAGACAACAGGGGGCGCATGGGACCCAGTACTTC
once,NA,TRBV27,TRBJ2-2,CASSLSWASAGELFF,TGTGCCAGCAGTTTATCCTGGGCTTCCGCCGGGGAGCTGTTTTTT
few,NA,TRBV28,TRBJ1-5,CASSLHGEGNQPQHF,TGTGCCAGCAGTTTACACGGTGAGGGCAATCAGCCCCAGCATTTT
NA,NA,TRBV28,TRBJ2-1,CASNTIGGGAYNEQFF,TGTGCCAGCAACACGATCGGGGGTGGGGCCTACAATGAGCAGTTCTTC
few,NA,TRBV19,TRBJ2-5,CASRLTVYQETQYF,TGTGCCAGTAGGTTGACAGTGTACCAAGAGACCCAGTACTTC
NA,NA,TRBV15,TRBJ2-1,CATSRDRQPENEQFF,TGTGCCACCAGCAGAGATCGACAGCCGGAGAATGAGCAGTTCTTC
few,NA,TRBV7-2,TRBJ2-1,CASSLVAPSANNEQFF,TGTGCCAGCAGCTTAGTAGCCCCTAGCGCCAACAATGAGCAGTTCTTC
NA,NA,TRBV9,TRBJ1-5,CASSVGSGNQPQHF,TGTGCCAGCAGCGTAGGTTCGGGGAATCAGCCCCAGCATTTT